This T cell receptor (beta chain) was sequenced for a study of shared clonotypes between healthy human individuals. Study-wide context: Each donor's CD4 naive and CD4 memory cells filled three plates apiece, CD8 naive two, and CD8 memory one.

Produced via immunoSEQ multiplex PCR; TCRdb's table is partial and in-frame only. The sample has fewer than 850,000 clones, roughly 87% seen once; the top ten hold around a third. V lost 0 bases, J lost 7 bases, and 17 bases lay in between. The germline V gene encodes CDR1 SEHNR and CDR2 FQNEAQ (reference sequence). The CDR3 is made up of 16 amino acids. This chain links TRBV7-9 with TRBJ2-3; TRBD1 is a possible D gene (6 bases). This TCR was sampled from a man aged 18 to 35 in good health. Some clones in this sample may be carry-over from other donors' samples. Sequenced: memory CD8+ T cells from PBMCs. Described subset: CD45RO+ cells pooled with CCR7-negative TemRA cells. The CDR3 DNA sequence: TGTGCCAGCAGCTTAGCGTACCGGGACACTTACCATACGCAGTATTTT. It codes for CASSLAYRDTYHTQYF.